This T cell receptor beta chain emerged from a study of cytomegalovirus exposure and HLA in healthy donors. Study-level results: Within an earlier analysis, most TCR beta V segments proved productive either about 90% or about 30% of the time. The classifier reportedly diagnosed cytomegalovirus status with high sensitivity and specificity.

The PCR had 60 Vbeta and 13 Jbeta primers. TCRdb's table, derived via immunoSEQ multiplex PCR, lists solely in-frame clones and lacks some. The table records 110,000 to 150,000 clones, around four fifths of them present only once. A note on this clone: Its target is unknown.

The sequencing input was PBMCs. This TCR derives from a woman aged 60-70 years in good health and CMV-seropositive.

The chain's CDR3 is CASSSGGGSTEAFF. For the CDR3, the DNA is TGTGCCAGCAGCTCCGGCGGAGGGAGCACTGAAGCTTTCTTT. The chain uses TRBV7-6 and TRBJ1-1; no clear D. Germline V gene lookup returns CDR1 SGHVS and CDR2 FNYEAQ. Trimming took off 4 bases at V and 4 bases at J, with 13 bases between the two ends. CDR3 size: 14 residues.